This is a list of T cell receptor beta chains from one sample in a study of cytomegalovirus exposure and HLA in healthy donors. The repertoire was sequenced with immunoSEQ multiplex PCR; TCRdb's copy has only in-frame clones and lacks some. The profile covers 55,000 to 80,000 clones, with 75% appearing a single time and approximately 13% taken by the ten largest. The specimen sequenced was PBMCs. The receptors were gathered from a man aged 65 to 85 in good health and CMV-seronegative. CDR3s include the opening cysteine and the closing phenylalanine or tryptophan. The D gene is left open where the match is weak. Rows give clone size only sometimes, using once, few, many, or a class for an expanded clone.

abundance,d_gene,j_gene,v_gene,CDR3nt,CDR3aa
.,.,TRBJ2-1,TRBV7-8,TGTGCCAGCAGCCCCCCGGGCGCGGGGACCTACAATGAGCAGTTCTTC,CASSPPGAGTYNEQFF
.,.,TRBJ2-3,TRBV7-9,TGTGCCAGCAGCCTAACAGATACGCAGTATTTT,CASSLTDTQYF
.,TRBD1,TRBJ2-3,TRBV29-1,TGCAGCGTCCACAAAGCCGAGGGGACAGAAGATACGCAGTATTTT,CSVHKAEGTEDTQYF
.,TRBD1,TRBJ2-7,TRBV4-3,TGCGCCAGCAGCCAACCGGGACAGGGAATCGACGAGCAGTACTTC,CASSQPGQGIDEQYF
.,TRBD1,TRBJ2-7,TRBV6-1,TGTGCCAGCAGTGAGGGACAGGGTTTCTACGAGCAGTACTTC,CASSEGQGFYEQYF
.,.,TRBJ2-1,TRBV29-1,TGCAGCGGTTTAGCGAGTTACAATGAGCAGTTCTTC,CSGLASYNEQFF
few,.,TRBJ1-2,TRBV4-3,TGCGCCAGCAGCCAAGATAGAGAAAGTTATGGCTACACCTTC,CASSQDRESYGYTF
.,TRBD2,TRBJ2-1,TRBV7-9,TGTGCCAGCAGCCGGAGCGGGACTAGCGGATACAATGAGCAGTTCTTC,CASSRSGTSGYNEQFF
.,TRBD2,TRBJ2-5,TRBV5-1,TGCGCCAGCAGCTGGGGGGAGACTAGCGGACAAGAGACCCAGTACTTC,CASSWGETSGQETQYF
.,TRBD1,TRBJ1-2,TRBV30,TGTGCCTGGAGCGGGACAGGGATCGGAGGCTACACCTTC,CAWSGTGIGGYTF
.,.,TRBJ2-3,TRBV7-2,TGTGCCAGCAGCTTGGGACTTGGCACAGATACGCAGTATTTT,CASSLGLGTDTQYF